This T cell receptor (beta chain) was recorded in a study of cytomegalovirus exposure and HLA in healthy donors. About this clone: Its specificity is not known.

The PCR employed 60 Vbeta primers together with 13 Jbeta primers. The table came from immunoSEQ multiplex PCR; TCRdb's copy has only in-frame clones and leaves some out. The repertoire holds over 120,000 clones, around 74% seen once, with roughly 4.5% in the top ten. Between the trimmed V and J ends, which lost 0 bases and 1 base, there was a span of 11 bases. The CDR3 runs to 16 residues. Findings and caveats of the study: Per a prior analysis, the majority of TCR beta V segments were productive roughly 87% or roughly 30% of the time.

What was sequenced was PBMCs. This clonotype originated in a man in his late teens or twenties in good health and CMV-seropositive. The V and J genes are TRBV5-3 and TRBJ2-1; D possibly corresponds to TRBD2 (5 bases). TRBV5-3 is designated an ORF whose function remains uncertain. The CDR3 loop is CARSLALLASYNEQFF. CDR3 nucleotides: TGTGCCAGAAGCTTGGCTCTCCTAGCTTCCTACAATGAGCAGTTCTTC.